The clone carrying this T cell receptor beta chain has more than one count but fewer than ten. Its specificity is not known. This record comes from a study of T cells after yellow fever vaccination. Study-wide context: With SMART-Seq v4 Ultra Low Input, the fractions containing low cell numbers were prepared. Study results and limitations: It was the secondary response that reached its peak faster, day 5 versus 15, but it was weaker. A minor fraction of clonotypes spanned both CD4 and CD8 compartments.

TCR cDNA, made by 5'RACE template switching, carried an added universal primer site and UMIs. TCRdb redid the calling of the 5' RACE reads with MiXCR, one entry per CDR3 protein. Here the sample spans about 170,000 distinct CDR3 sequences, 9.5% to 11% being singletons. V lost 1 base to trimming and J lost 0 bases, with 8 bases between them. CDR3 length: 15 residues. The germline V gene encodes CDR1 LGHNA and CDR2 YSLEER. Source: CD8+ T cells sorted from PBMCs, taken 15 days after the yellow fever booster vaccination. This TCR was sampled from a man younger than 30 who received the YFV17D yellow fever vaccine. The chain employs TRBV4-3 and TRBJ2-3; D is unresolved. Written as DNA, the CDR3 is TGCGCCAGCAGCCAAGGAGACTCTAGCACAGATACGCAGTATTTT. Protein sequence: CASSQGDSSTDTQYF.